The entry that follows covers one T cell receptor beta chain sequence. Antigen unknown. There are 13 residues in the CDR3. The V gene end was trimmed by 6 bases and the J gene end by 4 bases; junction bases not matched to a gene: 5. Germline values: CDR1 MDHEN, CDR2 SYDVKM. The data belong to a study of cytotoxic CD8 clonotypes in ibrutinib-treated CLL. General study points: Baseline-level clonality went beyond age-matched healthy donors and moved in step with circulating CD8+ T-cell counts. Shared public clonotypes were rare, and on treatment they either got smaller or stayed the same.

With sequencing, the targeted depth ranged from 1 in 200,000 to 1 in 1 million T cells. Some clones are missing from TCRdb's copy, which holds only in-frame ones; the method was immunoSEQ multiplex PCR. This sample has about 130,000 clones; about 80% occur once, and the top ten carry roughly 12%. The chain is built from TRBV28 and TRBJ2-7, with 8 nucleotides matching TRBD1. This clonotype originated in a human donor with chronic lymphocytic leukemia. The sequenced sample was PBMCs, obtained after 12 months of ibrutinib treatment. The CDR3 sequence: CASRPGGMYEQYF. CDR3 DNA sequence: TGTGCCAGCAGACCAGGGGGCATGTACGAGCAGTACTTC.